This T cell receptor beta chain was captured in a study of OX40 agonist ivuxolimab in advanced cancers. Remarks on this clone: Its antigen is not known.

The CDR3 has 16 amino acids. Germline V gives CDR1 ENHRY, CDR2 SYGVKD. Trimming removed 2 bases from V and 4 bases from J; junction bases left unmatched: 8. Using immunoSEQ multiplex PCR, the repertoire was profiled, and TCRdb retains in-frame clones only, with some absent. The profile shows 68,000 or so clones, over 80% of them singletons. The study's findings and limits: Clones of CD4+ and CD8+ blood T cells grew by week 6 at doses of 0.1 to 3.0 mg/kg.

The chain combines TRBV10-3 with TRBJ2-7, with TRBD1 identical over 10 bases. Specimen: CD4+ or CD8+ T cells sorted from blood, collected in a trial of the OX40 agonist ivuxolimab. The clonotype was recovered from an adult with an advanced solid tumor such as melanoma, head and neck, liver or kidney cancer. DNA of the CDR3: TGTGCCATCAGTGAGAACCCTCCGGGACAGGGGTACGAGCAGTACGTC. This gives the protein CAISENPPGQGYEQYV.